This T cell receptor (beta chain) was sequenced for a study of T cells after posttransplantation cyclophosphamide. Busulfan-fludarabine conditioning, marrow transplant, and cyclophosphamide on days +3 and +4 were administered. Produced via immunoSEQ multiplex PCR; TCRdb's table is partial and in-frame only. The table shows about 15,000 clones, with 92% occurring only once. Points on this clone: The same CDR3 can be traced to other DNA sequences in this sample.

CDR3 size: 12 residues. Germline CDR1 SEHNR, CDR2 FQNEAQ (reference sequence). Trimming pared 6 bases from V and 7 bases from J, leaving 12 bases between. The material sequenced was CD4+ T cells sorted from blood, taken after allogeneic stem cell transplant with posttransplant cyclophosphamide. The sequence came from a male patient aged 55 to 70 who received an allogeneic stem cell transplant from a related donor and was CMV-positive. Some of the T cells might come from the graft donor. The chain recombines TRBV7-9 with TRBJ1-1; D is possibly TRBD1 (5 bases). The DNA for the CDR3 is TGTGCCAGCAGTCCGCAGGGTAATGAAGCTTTCTTT. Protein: CASSPQGNEAFF.